This is a list of T cell receptor beta chains from one sample in a study of blood T cell repertoires in COVID-19. Libraries were prepared by immunoSEQ multiplex PCR; TCRdb keeps only in-frame clonotypes and omits some of them. The table has under 450,000 clones, approximately 80% seen once. Sequencing was carried out using peripheral blood. The receptors shown here come from a human donor with acute or convalescent COVID-19. The donor label of this sample is uncertain. Each CDR3 is given with its conserved first and last residue. D genes are given only for firm matches. For some rows the clone size is stated as once, few or many, or as a class when expanded; others skip it.

-	TRBV20-1	-	TRBJ2-3	TGCAGTGTGGTGGGCGTGGATACGCAGTATTTT	CSVVGVDTQYF
-	TRBV6-5	TRBD1	TRBJ1-5	TGTGCCAGCAGTTACAATGGACAGGGTCATCAGCCCCAGCATTTT	CASSYNGQGHQPQHF
-	TRBV6-6	TRBD1	TRBJ1-6	TGTGCCAGCAGTCTGGACAGGAGCTCCTATAATTCACCCCTCCACTTT	CASSLDRSSYNSPLHF
few	TRBV19	TRBD1	TRBJ2-2	TGTGCCAGCAATCTCCGACAGGGAGACACCGGGGAGCTGTTTTTT	CASNLRQGDTGELFF
-	TRBV2	TRBD2	TRBJ2-1	TGTGCCAGCAGTGGGATCGGGGGGGCCGAGAGGGAGCAGTTCTTC	CASSGIGGAEREQFF
-	TRBV2	-	TRBJ2-1	TGTGCCAGCAGTGTCGTCAATGAGCAGTTCTTC	CASSVVNEQFF
-	TRBV4-1	-	TRBJ1-5	TGCGCCAGCAGCTCCAGCTTTGGGGGAGGGGGCAATCAGCCCCAGCATTTT	CASSSSFGGGGNQPQHF
-	TRBV19	-	TRBJ1-6	TGTGCCAGTAGTATACAGGTGCCTAATTCACCCCTCCACTTT	CASSIQVPNSPLHF
-	TRBV7-8	-	TRBJ2-7	TGTGCCAGCAGCTTCGAGACCCTCAGCTCAGGGTCCTACGAGCAGTACTTC	CASSFETLSSGSYEQYF
once	TRBV28	TRBD1	TRBJ1-1	TGTGCCAGCAGTCTGACAGGGGGATGGGCTGAAGCTTTCTTT	CASSLTGGWAEAFF
once	TRBV30	TRBD1	TRBJ1-2	TGTGCCTGGAGTAGAGGGGGCAGCGCCTATGGCTACACCTTC	CAWSRGGSAYGYTF
-	TRBV20-1	-	TRBJ2-2	TGCAGTGCTAGTGCCCTTATCACCGGGGAGCTGTTTTTT	CSASALITGELFF
-	TRBV19	TRBD1	TRBJ1-1	TGTGCCAGTAGTAGACCGGGACAGGGGGCTACTGAAGCTTTCTTT	CASSRPGQGATEAFF
-	TRBV5-6	TRBD1	TRBJ1-5	TGTGCCAGCAGCCGGGGACAGCCAAATAGCAATCAGCCCCAGCATTTT	CASSRGQPNSNQPQHF
-	TRBV13	-	TRBJ1-3	TGTGCCAGCAGCTCTGGGGGGGCGTTTGGAAACACCATATATTTT	CASSSGGAFGNTIYF
-	TRBV6-5	-	TRBJ1-1	TGTGCCAGCAGTTACCCTGACATTGATGAAGCTTTCTTT	CASSYPDIDEAFF